This T cell receptor (beta chain) originates from a study of PD-L1 blockade in urothelial cancer. In the study overall: Most patients, about nine tenths of the roughly 30, were males with bladder-origin cancer. Blood drawn 3 weeks (second dose) and 6 weeks after treatment start was analyzed. Across blood samples, T cells had a median count of 141,255.

Sequenced by immunoSEQ multiplex PCR; TCRdb stores in-frame clones only, minus some. The sample lists 45,000 to 55,000 clones, about four fifths occurring once. Germline CDR1 LNHDA, CDR2 SQIVND (reference sequence). Trimming cost V 6 bases and J 1 base, with 15 bases left between them. The CDR3 extends over 15 amino acids. Time point described: pretreatment peripheral blood. The study collected 1 to 8 samples per patient, pretreatment and on-treatment. The genes are TRBV19 and TRBJ1-1, with D maybe TRBD1 (5 bases). The source material was PBMCs, sampled around atezolizumab (anti-PD-L1) treatment. The TCR comes from a man between 65 and 85 years old with urothelial cancer. This CDR3 reads CASSAGTVGNTEAFF. CDR3 DNA sequence: TGTGCCAGTAGCGCCGGGACTGTGGGGAACACTGAAGCTTTCTTT.